The rows below give T cell receptor beta chains drawn from one sample of a study of shared clonotypes between healthy human individuals. Here immunoSEQ multiplex PCR was the method, and the copy in TCRdb shows in-frame clones only, minus some. The table has 2,500,000 or so clones, more than 80% seen once; the top ten hold around 0.14%. The sequencing sample was made of naive CD4+ T cells sorted from blood. These receptor sequences come from a man in his late teens or twenties in good health. CDR3s include the opening cysteine and the closing phenylalanine or tryptophan. The order of the fields is J gene, V gene, D gene, CDR3 DNA, CDR3 protein. A D gene is named only where the DNA matches it firmly.

j_call: TRBJ1-2
v_call: TRBV2
d_call: NA
cdr3_nt: TGTGCCAGCAGCACCCAACTTGTTATGGGGATCTACACCTTC
cdr3_aa: CASSTQLVMGIYTF

j_call: TRBJ1-4
v_call: TRBV6-5
d_call: NA
cdr3_nt: TGTGCCAGCAGTTCTACCAGGGCGGACGCGGGTGAAAAACTGTTTTTT
cdr3_aa: CASSSTRADAGEKLFF

j_call: TRBJ2-1
v_call: TRBV9
d_call: TRBD2
cdr3_nt: TGTGCCAGCAGCCCCGGACGGGAGGGAGATGAGCAGTTCTTC
cdr3_aa: CASSPGREGDEQFF

j_call: TRBJ2-7
v_call: TRBV4-1
d_call: TRBD2
cdr3_nt: TGCGCCAGCAGCCAAGGTTCCGGGACTAGAGACTACGAGCAGTACTTC
cdr3_aa: CASSQGSGTRDYEQYF

j_call: TRBJ1-5
v_call: TRBV23-1
d_call: TRBD1
cdr3_nt: TGCGCCAGCAGTCAATCGGGGGGGGACAGGATCAATAGCAATCAGCCCCAGCATTTT
cdr3_aa: CASSQSGGDRINSNQPQHF

j_call: TRBJ1-1
v_call: TRBV14
d_call: NA
cdr3_nt: TGTGCCAGCAGCCAAAGCCTGGGCGCTGAAGCTTTCTTT
cdr3_aa: CASSQSLGAEAFF

j_call: TRBJ2-5
v_call: TRBV11-2
d_call: NA
cdr3_nt: TGTGCCAGCAGCCCCGACAGTTTCCAAGAGACCCAGTACTTC
cdr3_aa: CASSPDSFQETQYF

j_call: TRBJ1-4
v_call: TRBV6-1
d_call: NA
cdr3_nt: TGTGCCAGCACCCCAAGTCAAAATCAGGAAAAACTGTTTTTT
cdr3_aa: CASTPSQNQEKLFF

j_call: TRBJ2-7
v_call: TRBV28
d_call: NA
cdr3_nt: TGTGCCAGCAGCAATGGGGCAGGGAGGTACGAGCAGTACTTC
cdr3_aa: CASSNGAGRYEQYF

j_call: TRBJ1-1
v_call: TRBV2
d_call: NA
cdr3_nt: TGTGCCAGCAGCGTCGACGGTGGCACTGAAGCTTTCTTT
cdr3_aa: CASSVDGGTEAFF

j_call: TRBJ2-3
v_call: TRBV10-3
d_call: NA
cdr3_nt: TGTGCCATCAGTGAGCTTACAAGAACAAACACAGATACGCAGTATTTT
cdr3_aa: CAISELTRTNTDTQYF

j_call: TRBJ2-7
v_call: TRBV6-6
d_call: TRBD1
cdr3_nt: TGTGCCAGCAGGGGGGACAGGGCCGCCTACGAGCAGTACTTC
cdr3_aa: CASRGDRAAYEQYF

j_call: TRBJ2-7
v_call: TRBV11-2
d_call: TRBD2
cdr3_nt: TGTGCCAGCAGCTTACCAGCGGGAGGACACTACGAGCAGTACTTC
cdr3_aa: CASSLPAGGHYEQYF

j_call: TRBJ2-3
v_call: TRBV14
d_call: TRBD2
cdr3_nt: TGTGCCAGCAGCTACAGCGGGAATTCGGGCACAGATACGCAGTATTTT
cdr3_aa: CASSYSGNSGTDTQYF

j_call: TRBJ2-7
v_call: TRBV5-4
d_call: TRBD1
cdr3_nt: TGTGCCAGCAGCCCATCCAGGGGGACCTCCTACGAGCAGTACTTC
cdr3_aa: CASSPSRGTSYEQYF

j_call: TRBJ1-2
v_call: TRBV19
d_call: TRBD1
cdr3_nt: TGTGCCAGTAGTTCCGCCACAGGGGGAATCTATGGCTACACCTTC
cdr3_aa: CASSSATGGIYGYTF